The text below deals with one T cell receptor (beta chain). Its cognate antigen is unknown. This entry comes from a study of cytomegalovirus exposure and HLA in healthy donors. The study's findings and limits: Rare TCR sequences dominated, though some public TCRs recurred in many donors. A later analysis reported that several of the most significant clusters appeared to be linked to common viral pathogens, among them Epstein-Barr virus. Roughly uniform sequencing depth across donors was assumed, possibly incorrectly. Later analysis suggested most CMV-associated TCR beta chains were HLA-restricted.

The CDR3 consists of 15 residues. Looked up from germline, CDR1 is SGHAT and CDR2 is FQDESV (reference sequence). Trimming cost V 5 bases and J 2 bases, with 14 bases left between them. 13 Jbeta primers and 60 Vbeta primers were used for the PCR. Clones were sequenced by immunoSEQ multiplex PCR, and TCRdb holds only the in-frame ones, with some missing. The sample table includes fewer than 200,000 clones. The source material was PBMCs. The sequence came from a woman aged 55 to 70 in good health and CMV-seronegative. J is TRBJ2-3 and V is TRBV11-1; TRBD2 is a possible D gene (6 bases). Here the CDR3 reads CASSPGTRDTDTQYF. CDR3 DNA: TGTGCCAGCAGCCCCGGGACTCGAGACACAGATACGCAGTATTTT.